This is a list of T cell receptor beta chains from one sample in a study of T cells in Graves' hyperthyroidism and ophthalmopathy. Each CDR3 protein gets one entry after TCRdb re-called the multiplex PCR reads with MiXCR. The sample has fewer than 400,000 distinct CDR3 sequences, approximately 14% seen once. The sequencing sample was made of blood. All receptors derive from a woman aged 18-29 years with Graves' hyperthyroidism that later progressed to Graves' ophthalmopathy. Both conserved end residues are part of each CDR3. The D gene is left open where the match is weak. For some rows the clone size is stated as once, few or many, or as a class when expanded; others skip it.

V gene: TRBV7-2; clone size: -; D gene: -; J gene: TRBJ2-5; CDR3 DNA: TGTGCCAGCAGCCGTGGGGGTGGGGGACAAGAGACCCAGTACTTC; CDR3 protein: CASSRGGGGQETQYF
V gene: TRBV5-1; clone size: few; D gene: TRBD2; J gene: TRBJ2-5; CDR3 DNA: TGCGCCAGCAGCTTGGAGAGGACTAGCGGGAGGGCCAGGGAGACCCAGTACTTC; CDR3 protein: CASSLERTSGRARETQYF
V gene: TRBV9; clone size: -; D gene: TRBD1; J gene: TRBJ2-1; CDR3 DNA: TGTGCCAGCAGCTTCTCGGACAGGGATTTCCACAATGAGCAGTTCTTC; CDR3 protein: CASSFSDRDFHNEQFF
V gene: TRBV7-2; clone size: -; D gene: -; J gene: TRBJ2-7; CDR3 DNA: TGTGCCAGCAGCTTAGACTCGGGTGGGCAGCTCCAGCAGTACTTC; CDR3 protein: CASSLDSGGQLQQYF
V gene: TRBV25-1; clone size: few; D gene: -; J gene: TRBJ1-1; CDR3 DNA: TGTGCCAGCAGTGAGTCCTTAGGAGCTGAAGCTTTCTTT; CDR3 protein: CASSESLGAEAFF
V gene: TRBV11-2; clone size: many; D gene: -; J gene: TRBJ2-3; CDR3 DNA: TGTGCCAGCAGCCAAGTCACAGATACGCAGTATTTT; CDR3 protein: CASSQVTDTQYF
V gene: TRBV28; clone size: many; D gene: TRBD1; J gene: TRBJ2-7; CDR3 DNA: TGTGCCAGCAGCCCCCGTCCCGGGACAGGAACCTACGAGCAGTACTTC; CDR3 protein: CASSPRPGTGTYEQYF
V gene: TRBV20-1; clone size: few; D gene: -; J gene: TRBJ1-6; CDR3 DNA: TGCAGTGCTAGAGATACGGTGGATTCACCCCTCCACTTT; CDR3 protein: CSARDTVDSPLHF
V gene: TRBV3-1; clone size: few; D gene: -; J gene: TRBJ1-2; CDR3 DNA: TGTGCCAGCAATCACCAAGGTCGGAGAGATGGCTACACCTTC; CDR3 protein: CASNHQGRRDGYTF
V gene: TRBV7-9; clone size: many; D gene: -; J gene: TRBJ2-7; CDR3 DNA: TGTGCCAGCAACGAAGGGGGGTCGTCCAGATCCTACGAGCAGTACTTC; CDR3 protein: CASNEGGSSRSYEQYF
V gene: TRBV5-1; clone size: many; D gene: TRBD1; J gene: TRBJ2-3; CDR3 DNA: TGCGCCAGCAGCATACAGGGGATGTTAGATACGCAGTATTTT; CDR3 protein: CASSIQGMLDTQYF
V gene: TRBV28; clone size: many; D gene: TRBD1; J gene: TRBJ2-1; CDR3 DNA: TGTGCCAGCAGTTTAAGAGATTACAGGGGAAACAATGAGCAGTTCTTC; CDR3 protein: CASSLRDYRGNNEQFF
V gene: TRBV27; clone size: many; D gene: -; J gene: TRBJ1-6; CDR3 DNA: TGTGCCAGCAGTCCCGCGGGCGCGGGAAATTCACCCCTCCACTTT; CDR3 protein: CASSPAGAGNSPLHF
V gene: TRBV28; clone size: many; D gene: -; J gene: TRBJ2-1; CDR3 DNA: TGTGCCAGCAGTCCAGCCTGGGGGCCTACGTCCAATGAGCAGTTCTTC; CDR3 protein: CASSPAWGPTSNEQFF
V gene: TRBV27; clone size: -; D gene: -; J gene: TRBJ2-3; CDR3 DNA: TGTGCCAGCAGTTTATCTCGATCAGATACGCAGTATTTT; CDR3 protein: CASSLSRSDTQYF
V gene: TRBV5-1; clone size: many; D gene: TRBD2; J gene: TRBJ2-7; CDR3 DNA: TGCGCCAGCAGCCCGAACATAGCGGGAGGGCCTGGGGGCGAGCAGTACTTC; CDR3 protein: CASSPNIAGGPGGEQYF
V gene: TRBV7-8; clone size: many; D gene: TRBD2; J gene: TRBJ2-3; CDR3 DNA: TGTGCCAGCAGCTTAGGGGTAACTAGCGGGGCCACAGATACGCAGTATTTT; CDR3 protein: CASSLGVTSGATDTQYF
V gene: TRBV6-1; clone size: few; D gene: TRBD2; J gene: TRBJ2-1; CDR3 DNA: TGTGCCAGCCGGACTAGCGGGAGGCCTTACAATGAGCAGTTCTTC; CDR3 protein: CASRTSGRPYNEQFF
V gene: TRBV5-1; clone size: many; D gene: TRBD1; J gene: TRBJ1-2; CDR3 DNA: TGCGCCAGCAGCTTAACCCTTGGGGGACAGGTCTATGGCTACACCTTC; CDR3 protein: CASSLTLGGQVYGYTF
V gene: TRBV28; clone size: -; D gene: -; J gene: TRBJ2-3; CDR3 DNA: TGTGCCAGCAGTTACTCCCCCCGTCTAAGAGCGGAGAACACAGATACGCAGTATTTT; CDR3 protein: CASSYSPRLRAENTDTQYF
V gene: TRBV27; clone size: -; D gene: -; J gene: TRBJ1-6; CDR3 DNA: TGTGCCAGCAGTCAACAGAGAAACGGGCTTAATTCACCCCTCCACTTT; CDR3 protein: CASSQQRNGLNSPLHF
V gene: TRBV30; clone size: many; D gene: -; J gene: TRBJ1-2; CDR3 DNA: TGTGCCTGGAGTCCGGGGAGTGGCTACACCTTC; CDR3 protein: CAWSPGSGYTF
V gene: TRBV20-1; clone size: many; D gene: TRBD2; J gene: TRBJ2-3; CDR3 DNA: TGCAGTGCTAGAGATCACATTCGACTAGCCATCACAGATACGCAGTATTTT; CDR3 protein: CSARDHIRLAITDTQYF
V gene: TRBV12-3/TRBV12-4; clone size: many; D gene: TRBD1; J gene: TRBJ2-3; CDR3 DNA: TGTGCCAGCAGTCCCGGACAGGGAATGGCAGATACGCAGTATTTT; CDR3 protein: CASSPGQGMADTQYF
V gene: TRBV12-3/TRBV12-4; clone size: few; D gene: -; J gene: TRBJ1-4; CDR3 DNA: TGTGCCAGCAGCCAGGGAGGGATGAAAGAAAAACTGTTTTTT; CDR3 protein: CASSQGGMKEKLFF
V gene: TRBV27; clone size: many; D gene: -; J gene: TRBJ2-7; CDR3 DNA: TGTGCCAGCAGTTTATCCAGCGGGCTCAGCTCCTACGAGCAGTACTTC; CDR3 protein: CASSLSSGLSSYEQYF
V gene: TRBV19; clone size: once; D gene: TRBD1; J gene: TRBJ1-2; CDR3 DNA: TGTGCCAGTAGCCCCTGGGACAGGGAGGGCTACACCTTC; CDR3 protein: CASSPWDREGYTF
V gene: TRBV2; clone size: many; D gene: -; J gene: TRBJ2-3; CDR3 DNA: TGTGCCAGCAGGAGGCTAACTGGGGATACGCAGTATTTT; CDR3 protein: CASRRLTGDTQYF
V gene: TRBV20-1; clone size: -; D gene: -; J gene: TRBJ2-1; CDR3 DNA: TGCAGTGCTCAAGACAGGAGGCGTAGTGGACATGGGCAGTTCTTC; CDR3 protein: CSAQDRRRSGHGQFF
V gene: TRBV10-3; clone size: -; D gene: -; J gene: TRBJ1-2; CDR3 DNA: TGTGCCATCAGTGACCAGACAGTCCCTAACTATGGCTACACCTTC; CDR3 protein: CAISDQTVPNYGYTF
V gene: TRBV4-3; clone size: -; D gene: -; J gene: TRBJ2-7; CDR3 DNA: TGCGCCAGCAGCCAAGATTCCGAAGCGGATCCCTACGAGCAGTACTTC; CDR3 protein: CASSQDSEADPYEQYF
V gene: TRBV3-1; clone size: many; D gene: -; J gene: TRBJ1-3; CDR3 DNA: TGTGCCAGCAGCAATAGACCGTCCTCTGGAAACACCATATATTTT; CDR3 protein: CASSNRPSSGNTIYF
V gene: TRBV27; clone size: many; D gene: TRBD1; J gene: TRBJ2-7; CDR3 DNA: TGTGCCAGCAGTTCGGTCAGGGGGCTGACATACGAGCAGTACTTC; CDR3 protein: CASSSVRGLTYEQYF
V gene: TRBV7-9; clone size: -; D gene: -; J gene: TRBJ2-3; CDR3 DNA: TGTGCCAGCAGCCGAGGGTCGCAGGGGGATACGCAGTATTTT; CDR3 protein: CASSRGSQGDTQYF
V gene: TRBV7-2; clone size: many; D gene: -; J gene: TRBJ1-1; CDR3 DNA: TGTGCCAGCAGCGCACACTCAGGTCGGGTGAACACTGAAGCTTTCTTT; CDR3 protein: CASSAHSGRVNTEAFF
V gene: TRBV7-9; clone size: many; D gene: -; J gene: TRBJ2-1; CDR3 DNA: TGTGCCAGCAGCTTTCAACTAGCTGGGGAGTACAATGAGCAGTTCTTC; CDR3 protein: CASSFQLAGEYNEQFF
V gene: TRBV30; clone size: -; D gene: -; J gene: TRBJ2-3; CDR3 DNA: TGTGCCTGGACCCCAGATACAGATACGCAGTATTTT; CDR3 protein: CAWTPDTDTQYF
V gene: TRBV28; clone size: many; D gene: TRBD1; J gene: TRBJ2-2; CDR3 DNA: TGTGCCAGCAGTAAAAGACAGGGGGCAACCGGGGAGCTGTTTTTT; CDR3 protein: CASSKRQGATGELFF
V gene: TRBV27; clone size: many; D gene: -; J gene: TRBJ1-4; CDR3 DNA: TGTGCCAGCAGACCAGGGCTCGGTGAAAAACTGTTTTTT; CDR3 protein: CASRPGLGEKLFF
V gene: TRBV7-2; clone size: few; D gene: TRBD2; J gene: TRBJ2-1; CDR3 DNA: TGTGCCAGCAGCTTCGGCGGGAGTATCTACAATGAGCAGTTCTTC; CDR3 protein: CASSFGGSIYNEQFF
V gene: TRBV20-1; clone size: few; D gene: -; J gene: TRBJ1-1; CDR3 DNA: TGCAGTGCTAGGACCGGGACGGATAAGAACACTGAAGCTTTCTTT; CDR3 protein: CSARTGTDKNTEAFF
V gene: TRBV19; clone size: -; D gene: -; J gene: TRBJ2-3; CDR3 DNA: TGTGCCAGTAGTATAGATCCCAGACGGGGTTACACAGATACGCAGTATTTT; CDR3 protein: CASSIDPRRGYTDTQYF
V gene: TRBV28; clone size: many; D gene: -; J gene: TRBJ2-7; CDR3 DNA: TGTGCCAGCACGGGCAACTACGAGCAGTACTTC; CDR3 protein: CASTGNYEQYF
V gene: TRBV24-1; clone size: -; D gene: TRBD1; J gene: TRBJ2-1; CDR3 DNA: TGTGCCACCGGCCAAAGACAGGGTAGAATTAGGGAGACCCAGTTCTTC; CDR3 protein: CATGQRQGRIRETQFF
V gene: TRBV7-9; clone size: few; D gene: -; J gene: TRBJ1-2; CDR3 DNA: TGTGCCAGCAGCTTCTACAACAGGGCGGGCTCGGGCGGCTACACCTTC; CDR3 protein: CASSFYNRAGSGGYTF
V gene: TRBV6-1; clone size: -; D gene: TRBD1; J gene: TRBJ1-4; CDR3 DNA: TGTGCCAGCAGCGAGGACAGGGCCCATGAAAAACTGTTTTTT; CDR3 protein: CASSEDRAHEKLFF
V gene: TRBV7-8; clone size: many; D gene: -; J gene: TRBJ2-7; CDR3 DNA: TGTGCCAGCAGCTTAATGGCGAAGCAGTACTTC; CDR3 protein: CASSLMAKQYF
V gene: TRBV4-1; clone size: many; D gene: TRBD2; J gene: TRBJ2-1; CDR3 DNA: TGCGCCAGCACCCCGGGACTAGCGGGGAAGAATGAGCAGTTCTTC; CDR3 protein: CASTPGLAGKNEQFF
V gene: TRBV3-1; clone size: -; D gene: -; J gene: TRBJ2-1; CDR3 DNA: TGTGCCAGCAGCCACAGGGCTCCGCTACGTGAGCAGTTCTTC; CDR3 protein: CASSHRAPLREQFF
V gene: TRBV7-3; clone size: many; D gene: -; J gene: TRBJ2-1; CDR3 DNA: TGTGCCAGCAGCCGGGGTCCGGGCAATGAGCAGTTCTTC; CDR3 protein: CASSRGPGNEQFF
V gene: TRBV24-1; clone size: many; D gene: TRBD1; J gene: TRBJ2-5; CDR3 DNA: TGTGCCACCAGTGATTTTGGACAGGGGCGAGAGACCCAGTACTTC; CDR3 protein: CATSDFGQGRETQYF
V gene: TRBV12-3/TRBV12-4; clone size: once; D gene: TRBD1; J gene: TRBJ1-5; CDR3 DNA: TGTGCCAGCAAGATGACAGGGGAGCATCAGCCCCAGCATTTT; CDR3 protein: CASKMTGEHQPQHF
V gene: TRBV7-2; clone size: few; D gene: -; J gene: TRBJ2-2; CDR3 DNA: TGTGCCAGCAGCTTCATGGGTGGGACCGGGGAGCTGTTTTTT; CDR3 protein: CASSFMGGTGELFF
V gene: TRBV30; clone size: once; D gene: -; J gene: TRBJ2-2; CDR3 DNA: TGTGCCTGGCGTCTCTCAGGGAACACCGGGGGGCTGTTTTTT; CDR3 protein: CAWRLSGNTGGLFF
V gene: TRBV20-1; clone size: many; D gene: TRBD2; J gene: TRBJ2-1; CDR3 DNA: TGCAGTGCTCTACGGACTAGCCCAACCGAGCAGTTCTTC; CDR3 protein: CSALRTSPTEQFF
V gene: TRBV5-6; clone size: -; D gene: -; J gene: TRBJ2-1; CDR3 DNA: TGTGCCAGCAGCTTGCCTGCCTCCTACAATGAGCAGTTCTTC; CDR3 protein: CASSLPASYNEQFF
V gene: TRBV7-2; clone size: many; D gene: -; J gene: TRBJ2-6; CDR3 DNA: TGTGCCAGCACCTCCAACTCTGGGGCCAACGTCCTGACTTTC; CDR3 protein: CASTSNSGANVLTF